Detailed here is one T cell receptor beta chain. There are a few counts of this clonotype. Its antigen remains unidentified. No quality values exist for individual bases; no much larger clone is one base distant. As encoded in the germline V gene, CDR1 is MNHGY while CDR2 is SAAAGT. V and J are truncated by 6 bases and 1 base respectively, leaving an intervening sequence of 16 bases. The CDR3 runs 17 amino acids, cysteine and phenylalanine included. Only CDR3 DNA is held: 51 bases, read in frame from base 1. Sequencing took place on an Illumina HiSeq 1500. Using fastp at Q25 and MiXCR, TCRdb reprocessed the public reads and kept productive beta chains. Each entry is one CDR3 protein sequence, shown with its most common DNA and genes. Present in this sample are 630,000 or so distinct CDR3 sequences, 20% to 25% of which were seen just once. Roughly 8% of the sample goes to the ten largest clones. This sample stems from a study of T cell repertoires in cytomegalovirus infection (dated by TCRdb to the late 2010s). Notes on the research overall: Donor HLA type was relevant to the analysis, as public TCR beta signatures indicated carriage of CMV infection together with the matching HLA type.

Overall study results and their limits: Carriers of CMV infection plus the relevant HLA type were discriminated by the cumulative frequency of public TCR beta family members in the study cohort and in an independent roughly 370-donor cohort. The ex vivo response was dominated by HLA-C-restricted CMV-specific TCR beta clonotypes, which also provided the single most frequent clonotype in two of eight donors.

The chain couples TRBV6-8 to TRBJ1-6; the D gene is perhaps TRBD1, from 6 matching bases. The source of this sequence is a human donor in good health (CMV status not recorded). Some clones in this sample may be carry-over from other donors' samples. Specimen: CD8+ T cells from PBMCs. The CDR3 region reads CASSAGTLSSYNSPLHF. The bases are TGTGCCAGCAGCGCCGGGACACTTTCATCCTATAATTCACCCCTCCACTTT.